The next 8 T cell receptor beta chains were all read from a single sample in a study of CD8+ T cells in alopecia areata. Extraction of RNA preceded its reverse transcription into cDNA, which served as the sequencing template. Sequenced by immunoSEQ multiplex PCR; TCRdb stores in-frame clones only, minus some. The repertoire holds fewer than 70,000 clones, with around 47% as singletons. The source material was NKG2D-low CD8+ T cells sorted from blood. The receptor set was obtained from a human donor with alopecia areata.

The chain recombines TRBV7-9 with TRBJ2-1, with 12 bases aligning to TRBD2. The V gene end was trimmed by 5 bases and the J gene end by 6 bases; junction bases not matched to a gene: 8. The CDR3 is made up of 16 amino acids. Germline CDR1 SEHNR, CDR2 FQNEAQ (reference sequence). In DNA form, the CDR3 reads TGTGCCAGCAGCCCGCGGACTAGCGGGGTACTCAATGAGCAGTTCTTC. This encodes CASSPRTSGVLNEQFF.

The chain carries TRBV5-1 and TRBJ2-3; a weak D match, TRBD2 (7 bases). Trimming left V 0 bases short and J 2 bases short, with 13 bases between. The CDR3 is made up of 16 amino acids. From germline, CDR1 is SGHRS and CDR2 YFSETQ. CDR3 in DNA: TGCGCCAGCAGCTTGGACAGGGACTACTCCACAGATACGCAGTATTTT. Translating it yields CASSLDRDYSTDTQYF.

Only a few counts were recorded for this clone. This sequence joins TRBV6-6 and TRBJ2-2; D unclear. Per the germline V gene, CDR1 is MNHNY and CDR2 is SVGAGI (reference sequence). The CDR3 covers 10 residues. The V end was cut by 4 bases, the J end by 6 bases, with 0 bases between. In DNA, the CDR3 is TGTGCCAGCAGTTCCGGGGAGCTGTTTTTT. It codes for CASSSGELFF.

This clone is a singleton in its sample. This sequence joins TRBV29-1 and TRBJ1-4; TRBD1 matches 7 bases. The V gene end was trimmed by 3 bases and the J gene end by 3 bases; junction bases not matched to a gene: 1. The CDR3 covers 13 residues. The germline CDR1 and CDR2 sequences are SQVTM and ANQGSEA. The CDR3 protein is CSVEGQPNEKLFF. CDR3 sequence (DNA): TGCAGCGTTGAGGGACAGCCTAATGAAAAACTGTTTTTT.

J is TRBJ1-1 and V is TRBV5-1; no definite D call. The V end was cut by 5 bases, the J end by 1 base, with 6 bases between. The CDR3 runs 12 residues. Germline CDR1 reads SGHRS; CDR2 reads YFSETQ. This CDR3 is CASREGNTEAFF. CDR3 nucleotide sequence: TGCGCCAGCAGGGAGGGGAACACTGAAGCTTTCTTT.

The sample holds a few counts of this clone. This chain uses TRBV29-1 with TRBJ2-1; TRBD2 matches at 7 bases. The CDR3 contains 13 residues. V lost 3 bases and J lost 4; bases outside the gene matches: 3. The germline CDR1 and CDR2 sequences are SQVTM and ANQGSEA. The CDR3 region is CSVEGGVYNEQFF. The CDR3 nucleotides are TGCAGCGTTGAGGGGGGGGTTTACAATGAGCAGTTCTTC.

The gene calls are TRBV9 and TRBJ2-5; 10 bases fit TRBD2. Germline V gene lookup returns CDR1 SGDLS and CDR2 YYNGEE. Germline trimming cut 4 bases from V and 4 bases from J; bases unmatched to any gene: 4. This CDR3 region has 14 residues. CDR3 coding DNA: TGTGCCAGCAGCTCGCGACTAGCGGGAGAGACCCAGTACTTC. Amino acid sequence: CASSSRLAGETQYF.

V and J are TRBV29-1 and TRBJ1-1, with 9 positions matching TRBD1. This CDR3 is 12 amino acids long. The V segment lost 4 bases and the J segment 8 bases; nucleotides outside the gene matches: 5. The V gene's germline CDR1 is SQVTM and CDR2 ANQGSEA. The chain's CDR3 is CSVVGGTGEAFF. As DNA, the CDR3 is TGCAGCGTTGTGGGGGGGACAGGGGAAGCTTTCTTT.